The TCR beta chain under discussion was sequenced for a study of OX40 agonist ivuxolimab in advanced cancers. This CDR3 comprises 12 residues. V shed 10 bases and J shed 0 bases, with 9 bases lying between them. Germline V gene sequence: CDR1 WNHNN, CDR2 SYGVQD (reference sequence). TCRdb keeps only in-frame clones here, not all; method: immunoSEQ multiplex PCR. The sample carries about 58,000 clones, roughly 87% recorded once. This receptor was obtained from an adult with an advanced solid tumor such as melanoma, head and neck, liver or kidney cancer. The sample was CD4+ or CD8+ T cells sorted from blood, taken in a trial of the OX40 agonist ivuxolimab. V is TRBV10-1 and J is TRBJ1-2, with D unresolved. In DNA form, the CDR3 reads TGCGCCAACCCGAGGGCTAACTATGGCTACACCTTC. It codes for CANPRANYGYTF.